This TCR beta chain was sequenced in a study of human T cells and chemical hapten exposure. Study summary: Each patch test put 0.01% DPC on the upper back, and results were read at 6 days.

Time point specified: patch test 3, about 24 weeks after DPC sensitization. The treatment is: therapeutic diphenylcyclopropenone sensitization with weekly scalp DPC. Sequencing started from total RNA isolated from unfractionated whole blood. TCRdb re-called the RACE reads with MiXCR, one entry per CDR3 protein. The table shows 70,000 to 90,000 distinct CDR3 sequences, with about a tenth occurring only once. This clonotype was detected ten times or more. Its antigen is not identified. The CDR3 is 16 amino acids. V shed 5 bases and J 3 bases; nucleotides not matched to a gene: 10. General study results and limits: PT1 expanded TCR counts and patch test score correlated positively.

This TCR was sampled from a woman aged 50 to 60 with alopecia areata. Some clones in this sample may be carry-over from other donors' samples. V and J are TRBV12-3 or TRBV12-4 and TRBJ2-7, with TRBD1 matching 10 bases. The specimen comprised whole blood, sampled in connection with sensitization to the hapten diphenylcyclopropenone (DPC). CDR3 coding DNA: TGTGCCAGCAGTACCCACCGACAGGGGGCTTACTACGAGCAGTACTTC. Encoded protein: CASSTHRQGAYYEQYF.